What follows are 11 T cell receptor beta chains derived from one specimen sequenced in a study of control samples from healthy donors and cancer patients. Assay: immunoSEQ multiplex PCR; the TCRdb copy retains only in-frame clones and omits some. Found here are more than 100,000 clones, about nine tenths of them singletons; the top ten hold approximately 2.7%. The source material was blood. These receptors were obtained from a man younger than 35 in good health.

The chain has TRBV28 and TRBJ2-5; D gene unclear. The CDR3 has 14 residues. Looked up from germline, CDR1 is MDHEN and CDR2 is SYDVKM. V lost 8 bases, J lost 5 bases, and 18 bases lay in between. CDR3 loop: CASGPESNVETQYF. The CDR3 DNA reads TGTGCCAGCGGCCCGGAGTCCAATGTTGAGACCCAGTACTTC.

The CDR3 loop reads CASSAGVRQTPDFSYGYTF. CDR3 in DNA: TGTGCCAGCTCAGCAGGGGTAAGACAGACCCCTGATTTCTCCTATGGCTACACCTTC. The chain links TRBV18 to TRBJ1-2, with D possibly TRBD1 on 6 matching bases. V lost 5 bases and J 4 bases, leaving 29 bases between the germline ends. Germline assignment: CDR1 KGHSH and CDR2 LQKENI. The CDR3 sequence is 19 residues long.

The chain links TRBV19 to TRBJ2-7; D may match TRBD1 or TRBD2 (5 bases each). V was cut by 3 bases and J by 1 base, with 7 bases left in between. Germline V gene data show CDR1 as LNHDA and CDR2 as SQIVND (reference sequence). The CDR3 is made up of 13 amino acids. The CDR3, as DNA: TGTGCCAGTAGTATGGGACGGTCCTACGAGCAGTACTTC. This sequence encodes CASSMGRSYEQYF.

The CDR3 sequence: CASSSDSRDTQYF. In DNA, the CDR3 is TGCGCCAGCAGCTCCGACTCGCGGGATACGCAGTATTTT. The chain recombines TRBV5-1 with TRBJ2-3; D call uncertain. In germline, CDR1 is SGHRS, CDR2 YFSETQ. CDR3 length equals 13 residues. The germline V and J ends were trimmed by 3 bases and 6 bases, with 11 bases remaining between them.

By sample fraction, this clone is medium-sized. V and J are TRBV7-9 and TRBJ1-3, with unresolved D. CDR3 length: 18 amino acids. The ends were cut back, 5 bases at V and 1 base at J, with 21 bases in the middle. CDR1 is SEHNR, CDR2 FQNEAQ, per germline (reference sequence). CDR3 loop: CASSPALNPGSSGNTIYF. CDR3 DNA sequence: TGTGCCAGCAGCCCAGCCTTAAACCCCGGGAGTTCTGGAAACACCATATATTTT.

The sample holds a few counts of this clone. This chain joins TRBV9 and TRBJ1-5, with 8 bases identical to TRBD1. The CDR3 has 14 amino acids. Losses at the gene ends were 0 bases for V and 6 bases for J; bases not matched to a gene: 2. Germline V gives CDR1 SGDLS, CDR2 YYNGEE. CDR3 bases: TGTGCCAGCAGCGTAGGGACAGGGAGTCAGCCCCAGCATTTT. This codes for CASSVGTGSQPQHF.

The gene calls are TRBV7-3 and TRBJ1-2; a weak D match, TRBD1 (5 bases). CDR1 is SGHTA and CDR2 is FQGTGA in the germline V gene. Trimming took 3 bases from V and 3 from J, leaving 8 bases between them. The CDR3 sequence is 13 residues long. CDR3 region: CASSFGGDYGYTF. The CDR3 DNA reads as TGTGCCAGCAGCTTTGGGGGAGACTATGGCTACACCTTC.

This chain connects TRBV24-1 to TRBJ1-6, with TRBD1 matching over 7 bases. V dropped 4 bases and J dropped 7; count of bases not matched to a gene: 9. Per germline, CDR1 KGHDR and CDR2 SFDVKD. CDR3 size: 16 residues. The CDR3 loop reads CATSDAKTGMNSPLHF. CDR3 nucleotide sequence: TGTGCCACCAGTGACGCTAAGACAGGGATGAATTCACCCCTCCACTTT.

The V call is TRBV6-5, the J call TRBJ2-7, with TRBD1 matching over 9 bases. Trimming cost V 7 bases and J 5 bases; bases outside gene matches: 9. Germline lookup yields CDR1 MNHEY and CDR2 SVGAGI. This CDR3 has 14 amino acids. The CDR3: CASNPQGASDEQYF. DNA of the CDR3: TGTGCCAGCAATCCACAGGGGGCGTCCGACGAGCAGTACTTC.

The chain is built from TRBV24-1 and TRBJ2-2; TRBD2 matches at 14 bases. The CDR3 extends over 16 amino acids. Germline trimming cut 3 bases from V and 8 bases from J; bases unmatched to any gene: 4. Germline CDR1 KGHDR, CDR2 SFDVKD. The DNA of the CDR3 is TGTGCCACCAGTGATGGGACTAGCGGGAGTTTGGGGGAGCTGTTTTTT. Protein product: CATSDGTSGSLGELFF.

The chain uses TRBV28 and TRBJ2-3, with TRBD2 matching over 9 bases. Germline V gene sequence: CDR1 MDHEN, CDR2 SYDVKM. Trimming removed 5 bases from V and 4 bases from J; junction bases left unmatched: 10. There are 16 residues in the CDR3. CDR3 sequence reads: CASSLGLAGLADTQYF. CDR3 nucleotides: TGTGCCAGCAGTCTAGGGCTAGCGGGGCTGGCAGATACGCAGTATTTT.